Listed below are T cell receptor beta chains from one sample, sequenced in a study of regulatory T cells in long-lasting Graves disease. TCRdb recomputed calls from the multiplex PCR reads with MiXCR, one row per CDR3 protein. Found here are a few hundred thousand distinct CDR3 sequences, 20% to 25% of them singletons; the top ten hold around 14%. The sequencing used peripheral blood mononuclear cells (PBMCs), collected when the disease was refractory, from a patient treated with antithyroid drugs. The receptors shown here come from a female donor with Graves disease. Both conserved end residues are part of each CDR3. The D gene is left open where the match is weak. Only part of the rows carry a size: once, few, many, or a class if the clone is expanded.

abundance: few
j_gene: TRBJ1-2
d_gene: TRBD1
v_gene: TRBV5-8
CDR3aa: CASSLIDRGVYGYTF
CDR3nt: TGTGCCAGCAGCTTGATAGACAGGGGAGTCTATGGCTACACCTTC

abundance: many
j_gene: TRBJ1-1
d_gene: NA
v_gene: TRBV28
CDR3aa: CASSRTAWAFF
CDR3nt: TGTGCCAGCTCCAGGACAGCGTGGGCTTTCTTT

abundance: few
j_gene: TRBJ2-1
d_gene: NA
v_gene: TRBV6-1
CDR3aa: CASSAGTHNEQFF
CDR3nt: TGTGCCAGCAGTGCCGGGACTCACAATGAACAGTTCTTC

abundance: many
j_gene: TRBJ2-7
d_gene: NA
v_gene: TRBV11-1
CDR3aa: CASSARTGSYEQYF
CDR3nt: TGTGCCAGCAGCGCCCGGACGGGTTCCTACGAGCAGTACTTC

abundance: NA
j_gene: TRBJ1-5
d_gene: NA
v_gene: TRBV5-5
CDR3aa: CASEAGASNQPQHF
CDR3nt: TGTGCCAGCGAGGCGGGGGCGAGCAATCAGCCCCAGCATTTT

abundance: NA
j_gene: TRBJ2-3
d_gene: NA
v_gene: TRBV2
CDR3aa: CASSAVGGTQYF
CDR3nt: TGTGCCAGCAGCGCCGTAGGCGGTACGCAGTATTTT

abundance: many
j_gene: TRBJ1-4
d_gene: NA
v_gene: TRBV7-2
CDR3aa: CASSLDGGNDEKLFF
CDR3nt: TGTGCCAGCAGCTTAGACGGGGGAAATGATGAAAAACTGTTTTTT

abundance: NA
j_gene: TRBJ1-1
d_gene: TRBD1
v_gene: TRBV19
CDR3aa: CASSNTGVTEAFF
CDR3nt: TGTGCCAGCAGTAATACAGGGGTTACTGAAGCTTTCTTT

abundance: NA
j_gene: TRBJ2-2
d_gene: TRBD2
v_gene: TRBV7-9
CDR3aa: CASSPGLASTLVTGELFF
CDR3nt: TGTGCCAGCAGCCCGGGACTAGCGAGTACCCTGGTCACCGGGGAGCTGTTTTTT

abundance: many
j_gene: TRBJ1-4
d_gene: NA
v_gene: TRBV28
CDR3aa: CASSFFSEKLFF
CDR3nt: TGTGCCAGCAGTTTTTTCAGTGAAAAACTGTTTTTT

abundance: many
j_gene: TRBJ2-7
d_gene: NA
v_gene: TRBV7-3
CDR3aa: CASSLRESGRHYEQYF
CDR3nt: TGTGCCAGCAGCTTAAGAGAGTCGGGACGGCACTACGAGCAGTACTTC

abundance: NA
j_gene: TRBJ2-5
d_gene: NA
v_gene: TRBV5-6
CDR3aa: CASSRSGSYQETQYF
CDR3nt: TGTGCCAGCAGCCGGTCGGGCAGCTACCAAGAGACCCAGTACTTC

abundance: NA
j_gene: TRBJ1-4
d_gene: TRBD1
v_gene: TRBV11-2
CDR3aa: CASSLQGTGEEKLFF
CDR3nt: TGTGCCAGCAGCTTACAAGGGACAGGGGAAGAAAAACTGTTTTTT

abundance: NA
j_gene: TRBJ1-1
d_gene: NA
v_gene: TRBV18
CDR3aa: CASSPRRGDGAEAFF
CDR3nt: TGTGCCAGCTCACCACGGAGGGGGGACGGGGCTGAAGCTTTCTTT

abundance: many
j_gene: TRBJ2-7
d_gene: NA
v_gene: TRBV10-3
CDR3aa: CAISPETLPYEQYF
CDR3nt: TGTGCCATCAGTCCTGAGACGCTCCCCTACGAGCAGTACTTC

abundance: few
j_gene: TRBJ1-1
d_gene: NA
v_gene: TRBV30
CDR3aa: CAWSVRWRGEAFF
CDR3nt: TGTGCCTGGAGTGTACGGTGGCGCGGAGAAGCTTTCTTT

abundance: NA
j_gene: TRBJ2-1
d_gene: TRBD2
v_gene: TRBV20-1
CDR3aa: CSANRLAGYNEQFF
CDR3nt: TGCAGTGCCAATCGACTAGCGGGGTACAATGAGCAGTTCTTC

abundance: once
j_gene: TRBJ1-1
d_gene: TRBD1
v_gene: TRBV7-2
CDR3aa: CASSLQGAKNTEAFF
CDR3nt: TGTGCCAGCAGCTTACAGGGGGCGAAGAACACTGAAGCTTTCTTT

abundance: few
j_gene: TRBJ1-1
d_gene: NA
v_gene: TRBV5-1
CDR3aa: CASSQGTGSPTEAFF
CDR3nt: TGCGCCAGCAGCCAAGGAACAGGGAGTCCCACTGAAGCTTTCTTT

abundance: NA
j_gene: TRBJ2-5
d_gene: NA
v_gene: TRBV7-7
CDR3aa: CASSSRGNQETQYF
CDR3nt: TGTGCTAGCAGCTCTCGCGGGAACCAAGAGACCCAGTACTTC

abundance: few
j_gene: TRBJ1-5
d_gene: NA
v_gene: TRBV2
CDR3aa: CASRGRINSNQPQHF
CDR3nt: TGTGCCAGCAGGGGACGGATCAATAGCAATCAGCCCCAGCATTTT

abundance: NA
j_gene: TRBJ1-6
d_gene: NA
v_gene: TRBV11-2
CDR3aa: CASSFSPGDSPLHF
CDR3nt: TGTGCCAGCAGTTTTAGTCCCGGAGATTCACCCCTCCACTTT

abundance: NA
j_gene: TRBJ2-4
d_gene: NA
v_gene: TRBV9
CDR3aa: CASSKGSTALNIQYF
CDR3nt: TGTGCCAGCAGCAAAGGCTCTACAGCTCTCAACATTCAGTACTTC

abundance: NA
j_gene: TRBJ1-5
d_gene: NA
v_gene: TRBV5-1
CDR3aa: CASSLTGSGQPQHF
CDR3nt: TGTGCCAGCAGCTTAACAGGGAGCGGGCAGCCCCAGCATTTT

abundance: NA
j_gene: TRBJ1-1
d_gene: NA
v_gene: TRBV10-3
CDR3aa: CAAAGRRSMEAFF
CDR3nt: TGTGCCGCGGCCGGACGGCGCAGCATGGAAGCTTTCTTT

abundance: many
j_gene: TRBJ1-5
d_gene: NA
v_gene: TRBV12-3/TRBV12-4
CDR3aa: CASRQTGENQPQHF
CDR3nt: TGTGCCAGCAGGCAGACAGGTGAAAATCAGCCCCAGCATTTT